This T cell receptor beta chain was sequenced for a study of T cells after yellow fever vaccination. The CDR3 is 16 residues long. The germline V gene encodes CDR1 MGHRA and CDR2 YSYEKL. Trimming left V 1 base short and J 3 bases short, with 12 bases between. TCRdb processed the 5' RACE reads anew with MiXCR; each CDR3 protein has one entry. Of fewer than 650,000 distinct CDR3 sequences listed, around a fifth were seen once; the top ten hold about 16%. Sequenced here: PBMCs, sampled around 3 weeks after the first yellow fever vaccination. The clonotype originates from a man aged 18 to 35 who received the YFV17D yellow fever vaccine. The chain recombines TRBV4-1 with TRBJ2-2, with D hard to call. The CDR3 bases are TGCGCCAGCAGCCAAGTCGGAGTTAGGGACACCGGGGAGCTGTTTTTT. Amino acids: CASSQVGVRDTGELFF.